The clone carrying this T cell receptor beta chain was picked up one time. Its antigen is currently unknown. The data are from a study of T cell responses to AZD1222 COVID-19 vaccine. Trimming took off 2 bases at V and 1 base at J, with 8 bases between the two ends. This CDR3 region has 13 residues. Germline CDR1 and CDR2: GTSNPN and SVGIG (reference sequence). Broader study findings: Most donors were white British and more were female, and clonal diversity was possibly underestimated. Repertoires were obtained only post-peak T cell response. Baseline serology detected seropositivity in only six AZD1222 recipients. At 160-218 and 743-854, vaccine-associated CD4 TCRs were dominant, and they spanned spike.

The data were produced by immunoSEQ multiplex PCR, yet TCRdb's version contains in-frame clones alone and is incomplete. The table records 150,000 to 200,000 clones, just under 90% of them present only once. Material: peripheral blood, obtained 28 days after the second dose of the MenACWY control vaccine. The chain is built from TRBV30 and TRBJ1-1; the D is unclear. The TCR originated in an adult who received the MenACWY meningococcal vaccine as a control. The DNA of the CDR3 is TGTGCCTGGAGTCGAACCTCGAACACTGAAGCTTTCTTT. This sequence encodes CAWSRTSNTEAFF.